The T cell receptor beta chain described here comes from a study of T cell repertoires in cytomegalovirus infection. The overall study: Public TCR beta signature analysis indicated the presence of both CMV infection and matching HLA type. Study-wide results and caveats: Of the TCR beta families, the public ones yielded a cumulative frequency that identified carriers of CMV plus the relevant HLA. HLA-C-restricted CMV clonotypes gave the most frequent clonotype in two of eight donors.

TCRdb analysed the reads with MiXCR anew, one entry per CDR3 protein. The table lists hundreds of thousands of distinct CDR3 sequences, under 40% of them singletons, with approximately 13% in the top ten. After removal of 1 base from V and 0 bases from J, the junction contained 1 base not matched to a gene. This CDR3 comprises 16 residues. Germline CDR1 MNHEY, CDR2 SVGEGT. The sample holds many counts of this clonotype. Its antigen is not known. The receptor was isolated from a human donor in good health (CMV status not recorded). Some clones in this sample may be carry-over from other donors' samples. The specimen was PBMCs. The chain uses TRBV6-2 or TRBV6-3 and TRBJ2-2, with TRBD1 matching 8 bases. The CDR3 nucleotides read TGTGCCAGCAGTTACTGGACAGGGTCGAACACCGGGGAGCTGTTTTTT. Translating it yields CASSYWTGSNTGELFF.